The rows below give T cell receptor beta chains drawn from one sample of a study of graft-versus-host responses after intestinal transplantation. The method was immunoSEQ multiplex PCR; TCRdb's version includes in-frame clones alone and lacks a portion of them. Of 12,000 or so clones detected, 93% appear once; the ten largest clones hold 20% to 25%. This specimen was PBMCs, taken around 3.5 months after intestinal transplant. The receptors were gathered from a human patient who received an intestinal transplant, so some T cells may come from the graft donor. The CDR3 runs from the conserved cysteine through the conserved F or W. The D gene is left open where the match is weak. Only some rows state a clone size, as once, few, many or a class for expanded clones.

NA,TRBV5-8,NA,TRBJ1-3,TGTGCCAGCAGCTTGGAAGTCAGGGGAATAGGAAACACCATATATTTT,CASSLEVRGIGNTIYF
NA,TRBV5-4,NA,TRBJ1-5,TGTGCCAGCAGCCCCGGGGTGGGTCAGCCCCAGCATTTT,CASSPGVGQPQHF
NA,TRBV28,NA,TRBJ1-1,TGTGCCAGCACCCCGGAGCCCCTAGAGGTAAACACTGAAGCTTTCTTT,CASTPEPLEVNTEAFF
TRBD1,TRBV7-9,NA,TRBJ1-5,TGTGCCAGCAGCACATCGACAGGGGGTCATCAGCCCCAGCATTTT,CASSTSTGGHQPQHF
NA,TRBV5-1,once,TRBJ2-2,TGCGCCAGCAGCTTGGGCCCAGTCCGGACCGGGGAGCTGTTTTTT,CASSLGPVRTGELFF
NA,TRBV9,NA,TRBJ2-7,TGTGCCAGCAGCGTGGGTGTTTTTGCCTACGAGCAGTACTTC,CASSVGVFAYEQYF
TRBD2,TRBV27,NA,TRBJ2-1,TGTGCCAGCAGTTTAGGGCTAGCGGGAGGCCCCACCTACAATGAGCAGTTCTTC,CASSLGLAGGPTYNEQFF
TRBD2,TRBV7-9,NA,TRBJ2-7,TGTGCCAGCAGCTTAGCGTGGGAGGGGCCCAACTCCTACGAGCAGTACTTC,CASSLAWEGPNSYEQYF
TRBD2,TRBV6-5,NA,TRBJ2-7,TGTGCCAGCAGTTACTCTCCTAGCGGCATGGGGGAGCAGTACTTC,CASSYSPSGMGEQYF
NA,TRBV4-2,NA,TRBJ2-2,TGTGCCAGCAGCCAAGCATCGCGTGGGGAAGGCACCGGGGAGCTGTTTTTT,CASSQASRGEGTGELFF
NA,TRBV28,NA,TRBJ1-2,TGTGCCAGCAGTTTAATAGGGAGTACCTATGGCTACACCTTC,CASSLIGSTYGYTF
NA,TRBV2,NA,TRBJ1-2,TGTGCCACTCATCCGGACAGAGAAGTTTACTATGGCTACACCTTC,CATHPDREVYYGYTF
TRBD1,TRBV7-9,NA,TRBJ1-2,TGTGCCAGCATGGGGGGGCCCTCGGACAGGGGTAATGGCTACACCTTC,CASMGGPSDRGNGYTF
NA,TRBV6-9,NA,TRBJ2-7,TGTGCCAGCAGTTATAGTCCAGCTTCCTACGAGCAGTACTTC,CASSYSPASYEQYF
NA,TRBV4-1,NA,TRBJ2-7,TGCGCCAGCAGCCAAGAAACAGGGTTGCCGTCTTACGAGCAGTACTTC,CASSQETGLPSYEQYF
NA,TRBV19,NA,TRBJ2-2,TGTGCCAGTAGTAAGGGGGTGGGCCGGACCGGGGAGCTGTTTTTT,CASSKGVGRTGELFF
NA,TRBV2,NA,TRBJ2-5,TGTGCCAGCACGAGGGTTACACTCCAAGAGACCCAGTACTTC,CASTRVTLQETQYF
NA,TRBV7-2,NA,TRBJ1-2,TGTGCCAGCAGCTTAAGGGGGGGGGCAGCACCCTATGGCTACACCTTC,CASSLRGGAAPYGYTF
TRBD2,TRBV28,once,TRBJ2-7,TGTGCCAGCACCCCTGGGCCTAGCGGACCCTACGAGCAGTACTTC,CASTPGPSGPYEQYF
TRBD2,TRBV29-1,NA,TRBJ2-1,TGCAGCATAGGACTAGCGGGGAATGAGCAGTTCTTC,CSIGLAGNEQFF
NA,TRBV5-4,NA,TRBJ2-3,TGTGCCAGCAGCCTCGGACGGGCGGGAACCAGCACAGATACGCAGTATTTT,CASSLGRAGTSTDTQYF
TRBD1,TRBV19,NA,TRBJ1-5,TGTGCCAGTAGGGCGACAGGGACCGATAGTCAGCCCCAGCATTTT,CASRATGTDSQPQHF
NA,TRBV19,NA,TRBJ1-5,TGTGCCAGTACGGAGTATGCTGATAGCAATCAGCCCCAGCATTTT,CASTEYADSNQPQHF
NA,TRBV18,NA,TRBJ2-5,TGTGCCTGCAGCTTTGTTGGGGAAGAGACCCAGTACTTC,CACSFVGEETQYF
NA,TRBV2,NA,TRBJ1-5,TGTGCCAGCAGTGAAAGGCAGGGGAGCAATCAGCCCCAGCATTTT,CASSERQGSNQPQHF
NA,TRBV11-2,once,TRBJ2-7,TGTGCCAGCAGCTTAGTTAGTGCCGTTACCTACGAGCAGTACTTC,CASSLVSAVTYEQYF
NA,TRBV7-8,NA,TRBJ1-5,TGTGCCAGCGATTCGGGAAGACGCCTAGTGCCCCAGCATTTT,CASDSGRRLVPQHF
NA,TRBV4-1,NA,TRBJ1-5,TGCGCCAGCAGCCCCCTGGGGGGTAGGTTAAATCAGCCCCAGCATTTT,CASSPLGGRLNQPQHF
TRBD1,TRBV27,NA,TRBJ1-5,TGTGCCAGCAGTTTATATTTAGGGGGACAGTTGGGATTTCAGAATCAGCCCCAGCATTTT,CASSLYLGGQLGFQNQPQHF
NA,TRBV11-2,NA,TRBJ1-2,TGTGCCAGCAGCTTAGTACCTAACTATGGCTACACCTTC,CASSLVPNYGYTF
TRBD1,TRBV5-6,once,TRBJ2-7,TGTGCCAGCAGCGGTGGCTGGGACAGGCCGTACGAGCAGTACTTC,CASSGGWDRPYEQYF
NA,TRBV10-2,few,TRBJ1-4,TGCGCCAGCAGTGACCCCCCGGGGGCCGAAAAACTGTTTTTT,CASSDPPGAEKLFF
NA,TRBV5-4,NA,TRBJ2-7,TGTGCCAGCAGCTTGGAGGTGGGAGGATACGAGCAGTACTTC,CASSLEVGGYEQYF
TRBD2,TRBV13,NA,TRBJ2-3,TGTGCCAGCAGCGAAGCTAGCGGGAGTCGCACAGATACGCAGTATTTT,CASSEASGSRTDTQYF
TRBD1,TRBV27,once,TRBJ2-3,TGTGCCAGCAGTTTAACCCGGACAGGGTTTGGCACAGATACGCAGTATTTT,CASSLTRTGFGTDTQYF
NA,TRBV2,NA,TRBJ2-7,TGTGCCAGCATCCAGGGACTTCAGCGCGAGCAGTACTTC,CASIQGLQREQYF
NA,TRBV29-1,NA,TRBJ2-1,TGCAGCGTTGTAGGGCTCTACAATGAGCAGTTCTTC,CSVVGLYNEQFF
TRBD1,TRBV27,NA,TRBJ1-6,TGTGCCAGCAGTGTCGGCGTCGGGACAGGAGATAATTCACCCCTCCACTTT,CASSVGVGTGDNSPLHF
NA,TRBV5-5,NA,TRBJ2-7,TGTGCCAGCAGCCGAACCTCCAGGGGGGGATTACTAGAGAACTCCTACGAGCAGTACTTC,CASSRTSRGGLLENSYEQYF
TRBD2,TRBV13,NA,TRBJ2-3,TGTGCCAGCAACCAAAGGAGTGAGCTAGCGGGACGCACTAGCACAGATACGCAGTATTTT,CASNQRSELAGRTSTDTQYF
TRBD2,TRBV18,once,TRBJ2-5,TGTGCCAGCACACTAGCGGGAGAAGGGGGAGAGACCCAGTACTTC,CASTLAGEGGETQYF
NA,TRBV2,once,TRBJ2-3,TGTGCCAGCAGTGACCTGGCGGCGAGCACAGATACGCAGTATTTT,CASSDLAASTDTQYF
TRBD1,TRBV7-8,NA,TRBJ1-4,TGTGCCAGCAGCTTAGTTGGCAGGGGGCACGGGTTGGGTGAAAAACTGTTTTTT,CASSLVGRGHGLGEKLFF
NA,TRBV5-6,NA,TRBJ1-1,TGTGCCAGCAGCCCAGGGAACACTGAAGCTTTCTTT,CASSPGNTEAFF
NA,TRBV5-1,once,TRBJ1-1,TGCGCCAGCAGCTTGGGTGGCGGCACCGGGAACACTGAAGCTTTCTTT,CASSLGGGTGNTEAFF
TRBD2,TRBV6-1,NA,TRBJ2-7,TGTGCCAGCAATACCGGGACTAGCGCCTACGAGCAGTACTTC,CASNTGTSAYEQYF
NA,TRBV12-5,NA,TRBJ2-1,TGTGCTAGTGGTTTGGTCCAAAACTTAGCGGCACCAGGGGTAGGGCAGTTCTTC,CASGLVQNLAAPGVGQFF
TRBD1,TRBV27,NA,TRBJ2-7,TGTGCCAGCAGTTGGGACAGGGGCGGCTACGAGCAGTACTTC,CASSWDRGGYEQYF
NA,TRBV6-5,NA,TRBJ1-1,TGTGCCAGCAGTACGGGCAGAGAATTGAACACTGAAGCTTTCTTT,CASSTGRELNTEAFF
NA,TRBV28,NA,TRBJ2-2,TGTGCCAGCAGTTTGGGTGGATCTGCATTGGAGCTGTTTTTT,CASSLGGSALELFF
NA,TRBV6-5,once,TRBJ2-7,TGTGCCAGCAGTTCTTTAGCGGACTACTCCTACGAGCAGTACTTC,CASSSLADYSYEQYF
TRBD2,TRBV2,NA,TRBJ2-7,TGTGCCAGCAGTGGGACTAGCGGGAGCTCCTACGAGCAGTACTTC,CASSGTSGSSYEQYF
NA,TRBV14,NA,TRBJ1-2,TGTGCCAGCAGCCGCAGTCTGGAGCTGAAGGCGGACTATGGCTACACCTTC,CASSRSLELKADYGYTF
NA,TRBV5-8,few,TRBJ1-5,TGTGCCAGCAGCGGGGGTAGGACGACTCTCCGCAATCAGCCCCAGCATTTT,CASSGGRTTLRNQPQHF
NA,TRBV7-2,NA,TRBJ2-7,TGTGCCAGCAGCTTAATCCCAGGGGAGACGGACGAGCAGTACTTC,CASSLIPGETDEQYF
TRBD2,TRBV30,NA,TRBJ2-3,TGTGCCTGGGCTAGCGGGAGGGGGACAGATACGCAGTATTTT,CAWASGRGTDTQYF
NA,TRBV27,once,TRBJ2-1,TGTGCCAGCAGTTTAGGGGGAAGGTCCAATGAGCAGTTCTTC,CASSLGGRSNEQFF
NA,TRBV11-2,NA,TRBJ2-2,TGTGCCAGCAGCTCTACGAACACCGGGGAGCTGTTTTTT,CASSSTNTGELFF
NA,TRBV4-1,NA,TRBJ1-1,TGCGCCAGCAGCCTTGGACCGAAAATGGCGGACACTGAAGCTTTCTTT,CASSLGPKMADTEAFF
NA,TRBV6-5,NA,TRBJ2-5,TGTGCCAGCAGTTACGGGGGAAAAGAGACCCAGTACTTC,CASSYGGKETQYF